This TCR beta chain emerged from a study of T cell repertoires in cytomegalovirus infection. This clonotype was detected ten times or more. TCRdb itself ran the reads through MiXCR, one entry per CDR3 protein. The repertoire holds 150,000 to 200,000 distinct CDR3 sequences, approximately 20% seen once, with about 2.9% in the top ten. The germline CDR1 and CDR2 sequences are MNHNS and SASEGT. The CDR3 is 13 residues long. V lost 8 bases, J lost 2 bases, and 13 bases lay in between. Sequenced material: PBMCs. The J gene is TRBJ2-7, the V gene TRBV6-1; unclear D gene. The clonotype originates from a human donor in good health (CMV status not recorded). Some clones in this sample may be carry-over from other donors' samples. The CDR3 bases are TGTGCCAGCGGGGTGGATTTCGCCTACGAGCAGTACTTC. Encoded protein: CASGVDFAYEQYF.